The TCR beta chain under discussion was sequenced for a study of beta chain features in type 1 diabetes. Points from the study as a whole: Compared with healthy donors, patients appeared to share more similar naive, central memory and regulatory TCRB repertoires.

This clone occurred a few times. Its antigen is unidentified. Expressed TCRB transcripts were sequenced because the isolated RNA had all been reverse transcribed beforehand. This table comes from immunoSEQ multiplex PCR, and its TCRdb copy is limited to in-frame clones, with some not included. The table records some 410,000 clones, approximately 14% of them present only once. The TCR sequence derives from a man aged 30 to 39 in good health. The source material was naive CD4+ T cells from blood.

CDR3 amino acids: CASSPGRTQYF. The CDR3 DNA reads as TGTGCCAGCAGCCCGGGGCGTACGCAGTATTTT. The genes are TRBV14 and TRBJ2-3; D may match TRBD1 or TRBD2 (5 bases each). V was clipped by 4 bases and J by 8 bases, with 7 bases between them. Per germline, CDR1 SGHDN and CDR2 FVKESK. The CDR3 contains 11 residues.